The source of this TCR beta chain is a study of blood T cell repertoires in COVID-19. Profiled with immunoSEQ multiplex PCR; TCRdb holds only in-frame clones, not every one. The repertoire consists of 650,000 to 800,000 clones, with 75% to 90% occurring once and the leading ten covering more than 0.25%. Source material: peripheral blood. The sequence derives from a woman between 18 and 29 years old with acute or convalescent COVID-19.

The CDR3 is CASSRTSYSGGEGEQYF. DNA of the CDR3: TGTGCCAGCAGCCGTACCAGTTATAGCGGGGGAGAGGGCGAGCAGTACTTC. The rearrangement uses TRBV27 and TRBJ2-7; 9 nucleotides line up with TRBD2. The CDR3 totals 17 residues. Germline-derived CDR1 and CDR2 are MNHEY and SMNVEV (reference sequence). Trimming removed 6 bases from V and 6 bases from J; junction bases left unmatched: 18.